These 10 T cell receptor beta chains were sequenced from one sample in a study of control samples from healthy donors and cancer patients. The data were produced by immunoSEQ multiplex PCR, yet TCRdb's version contains in-frame clones alone and is incomplete. The table shows about 130,000 clones, with about nine tenths occurring only once. Input material: blood. These receptors were collected from a man aged 18-30 years in good health.

V usage is TRBV28 and J usage is TRBJ2-7, with 8 bases that match TRBD1. The length of the CDR3 is 15 residues. Germline trimming cut 6 bases from V and 0 bases from J; bases unmatched to any gene: 7. Germline-derived CDR1 and CDR2 are MDHEN and SYDVKM. CDR3 in amino acids: CASSDVGQGSYEQYF. The CDR3 region has the DNA TGTGCCAGCAGCGACGTAGGACAGGGCTCCTACGAGCAGTACTTC.

This chain connects TRBV6-6 to TRBJ1-2; TRBD1 might be the D (6 bases). Germline loops: CDR1 MNHNY, CDR2 SVGAGI (reference sequence). Between the trimmed V and J ends, which lost 0 bases and 7 bases, there was a span of 15 bases. This CDR3 is built from 15 residues. Written as DNA, the CDR3 is TGTGCCAGCAGTTACTCGGCGGGGGCGAGTTCTGGCTACACCTTC. Translated: CASSYSAGASSGYTF.

This sequence joins TRBV28 and TRBJ2-1; D uncertain. This CDR3 has 11 residues. Trimming stripped 7 bases from V and 10 bases from J, with 11 bases between. The V gene's germline CDR1 is MDHEN and CDR2 SYDVKM. The CDR3 DNA follows: TGTGCCAGCAAGTGGGGTGACGAGCAGTTCTTC. As protein: CASKWGDEQFF.

The V and J genes are TRBV4-3 and TRBJ2-1, with D uncertain. Germline CDR1 and CDR2: LGHNA and YSLEER. V was pared by 1 base and J by 6 bases, with 7 bases between. This CDR3 spans 13 amino acids. CDR3 sequence: CASSQAGINEQFF. As DNA, the CDR3 is TGCGCCAGCAGCCAAGCAGGAATCAATGAGCAGTTCTTC.

This chain uses TRBV6-2 or TRBV6-3 with TRBJ2-3; D is ambiguous. The germline V gene encodes CDR1 MNHEY and CDR2 SVGEGT. The CDR3 has 13 amino acids. V was trimmed by 1 base and J by 2 bases, leaving 4 bases between them. In DNA, the CDR3 is TGTGCCAGCAGTTACTACCCCACAGATACGCAGTATTTT. The encoded protein is CASSYYPTDTQYF.

The gene calls are TRBV6-5 and TRBJ1-1; tentative D call: TRBD1 (6 bases). Germline V gene data show CDR1 as MNHEY and CDR2 as SVGAGI. The CDR3 length is 13 residues. The germline V and J ends were trimmed by 0 bases and 8 bases, with 10 bases remaining between them. The CDR3 DNA reads as TGTGCCAGCAGTTACTCGGACGGGGGCGAAGCTTTCTTT. This encodes CASSYSDGGEAFF.

The chain uses TRBV25-1 and TRBJ1-5, with TRBD1 identical over 7 bases. The CDR3 contains 14 residues. V was pared by 3 bases and J by 7 bases, with 6 bases of the junction left unmatched. Germline V gives CDR1 MGHDK, CDR2 SYGVNS. The CDR3 protein is CASSDRTGEQPQHF. For the CDR3, the DNA is TGTGCCAGCAGTGACCGAACAGGGGAACAGCCCCAGCATTTT.

The gene calls are TRBV3-1 (or the pseudogene TRBV3-2) and TRBJ2-5; D not resolved. The V and J ends lost 4 bases and 1 base respectively, with 4 bases between them. This CDR3 is built from 12 residues. Per germline, CDR1 LGHDT and CDR2 YNNKEL (reference sequence). The CDR3 spells CASSLFQETQYF. The CDR3 DNA reads as TGTGCCAGCAGCCTTTTCCAAGAGACCCAGTACTTC.

V usage is TRBV5-1 and J usage is TRBJ2-5; TRBD2 might be the D (6 bases). Germline-derived CDR1 and CDR2 are SGHRS and YFSETQ. The CDR3 has 16 residues. V was shortened by 0 bases and J by 4 bases, with 16 bases between the two germline ends. The CDR3 DNA follows: TGCGCCAGCAGCTTGGCCGAAAGGGTGGGAGGAGAGACCCAGTACTTC. This sequence encodes CASSLAERVGGETQYF.

This sequence joins TRBV7-7 and TRBJ2-1, with 10 bases that match TRBD2. The CDR3 length is 15 residues. With V trimmed by 2 bases and J by 4 bases, 2 bases remained unmatched. Germline-derived CDR1 and CDR2 are SSHAT and FNYEAQ (reference sequence). The CDR3 region is CASSLTSGEYNEQFF. The CDR3 DNA is TGTGCCAGCAGCTTAACTAGCGGGGAGTACAATGAGCAGTTCTTC. Supplemented by reference TRBV7-7 and TRBJ2-1, the full variable domain reads GAGVSQSPRYKVTKRGQDVTLRCDPISSHATLYWYQQALGQGPEFLTYFNYEAQPDKSGLPSDRFSAERPEGSISTLTIQRTEQRDSAMYRCASSLTSGEYNEQFFGPGTRLTVL.